One sample yielded the 23 T cell receptor beta chains listed below, sequenced in a study of blood T cell repertoires in COVID-19. The data were produced by immunoSEQ multiplex PCR, yet TCRdb's version contains in-frame clones alone and is incomplete. The sample holds just over 150,000 clones; 92% are singletons and the top ten take roughly 4.8%. The sample comprised peripheral blood. These receptors all come from a man in his thirties or forties with COVID-19, enrolled during active disease.

This clone was observed a few times. CDR3 DNA sequence: TGTGCCAGCTCACCGGTGGTCACTAATGAAAAACTGTTTTTT. Protein: CASSPVVTNEKLFF. The chain uses TRBV9 and TRBJ1-4, with no clear D. CDR1 and CDR2 (germline): SGDLS, YYNGEE. V was shortened by 7 bases and J by 2 bases, with 12 bases between the two germline ends. The CDR3 covers 14 residues.

V is TRBV28 and J is TRBJ2-1, with 8 bases lining up with TRBD2. CDR3 length equals 14 residues. The V gene's germline CDR1 is MDHEN and CDR2 SYDVKM. Trimming took 7 bases from V and 10 from J; bases not matched to a gene: 12. The chain's CDR3 is CASTTPGLVGEQFF. DNA of the CDR3: TGTGCCAGCACCACACCGGGACTAGTAGGGGAGCAGTTCTTC.

The rearrangement joins TRBV5-1 to TRBJ2-5, with TRBD1 matching over 9 bases. The germline gives CDR1 SGHRS, CDR2 YFSETQ. Trimming took 4 bases from V and 3 from J; bases not matched to a gene: 4. This CDR3 is built from 14 residues. CDR3 sequence reads: CASSRTGAEETQYF. The CDR3 nucleotides are TGCGCCAGCAGCCGGACAGGGGCCGAAGAGACCCAGTACTTC.

The V gene is TRBV5-1, the J gene TRBJ1-4; TRBD1 is a possible D gene (5 bases). Between the trimmed V and J ends, which lost 1 base and 8 bases, there was a span of 9 bases. This CDR3 is built from 13 residues. Germline V CDR1 and CDR2: SGHRS, YFSETQ. The CDR3 region has the DNA TGCGCCAGCAGCTTGTCAGGGTTAGAAAAACTGTTTTTT. This encodes CASSLSGLEKLFF.

The rearrangement links TRBV27 to TRBJ2-2, with TRBD1 matching over 7 bases. The CDR3 has 15 amino acids. V shed 5 bases, J shed 1 base, and the junction held 4 bases outside the gene matches. CDR1 MNHEY and CDR2 SMNVEV come from the germline V gene (reference sequence). The CDR3 DNA sequence: TGTGCCAGCAGTCCACGGACAGGGAACACCGGGGAGCTGTTTTTT. Residues: CASSPRTGNTGELFF.

The chain joins TRBV5-1 to TRBJ2-1; 10 bases are a match to TRBD2. There are 16 residues in the CDR3. The J segment lost 4 bases and the V segment lost 4 bases, leaving 8 bases of the junction unmatched. Germline V gene lookup returns CDR1 SGHRS and CDR2 YFSETQ. DNA for the CDR3: TGCGCCAGCAGCACCGTAGCGGGGGGCCTTTACAATGAGCAGTTCTTC. Its protein product is CASSTVAGGLYNEQFF.

CDR3 in DNA: TGTGCCAGCAGCCAATATACAGGGATCTCCTACGAGCAGTACTTC. Amino acid sequence: CASSQYTGISYEQYF. The chain employs TRBV7-8 and TRBJ2-7, with TRBD1 as a possible D gene (6 bases). The CDR3 has 15 residues. Deletions cut 5 bases from V and 0 bases from J, with 14 bases between. CDR1 and CDR2 from the germline V gene are SGHVS and FQNEAQ.

The V gene is TRBV5-6, the J gene TRBJ1-1, with D perhaps TRBD1 (6 bases). Germline lookup yields CDR1 SGHDT and CDR2 YYEEEE. The CDR3 sequence is 15 residues long. V was cut by 0 bases and J by 1 base, with 10 bases left in between. For the CDR3, the DNA is TGTGCCAGCAGCTTGGTGGGAGGGGGGAACACTGAAGCTTTCTTT. Its protein product is CASSLVGGGNTEAFF.

This chain connects TRBV28 to TRBJ1-2; TRBD1 matches 9 bases. After removal of 3 bases from V and 6 bases from J, the junction contained 5 bases not matched to a gene. CDR1 is MDHEN and CDR2 is SYDVKM in the germline V gene. The CDR3 runs to 14 residues. In DNA form, the CDR3 reads TGTGCCAGCAGTTTCCCCGGGACAGGGAATGGCTACACCTTC. Translation gives CASSFPGTGNGYTF.

V usage is TRBV25-1 and J usage is TRBJ1-2; 8 bases match TRBD1. After removal of 1 base from V and 4 bases from J, the junction contained 8 bases not matched to a gene. The CDR3 loop spans 16 amino acids. Germline V CDR1 and CDR2: MGHDK, SYGVNS. The CDR3 is CASSESPGGFSYGYTF. CDR3 bases: TGTGCCAGCAGTGAATCTCCAGGGGGCTTTAGCTATGGCTACACCTTC.

The sample holds a few counts of this clone. The J gene is TRBJ1-2, the V gene TRBV9, with TRBD1 identical over 9 bases. CDR1 SGDLS and CDR2 YYNGEE come from the germline V gene. V dropped 3 bases and J dropped 4; count of bases not matched to a gene: 16. The CDR3 contains 18 residues. CDR3 coding DNA: TGTGCCAGCAGCGAGAGTATAGTGGGGACGGGACAGGGCTATGGCTACACCTTC. Translated, it gives CASSESIVGTGQGYGYTF.

The V and J genes are TRBV28 and TRBJ1-1, with 12 bases lining up with TRBD1. Germline V gives CDR1 MDHEN, CDR2 SYDVKM. V was clipped by 4 bases and J by 4 bases; unmatched bases: 1. There are 14 residues in the CDR3. The CDR3 DNA reads TGTGCCAGCAGTTCGGGACAGGGGGCCACTGAAGCTTTCTTT. It encodes CASSSGQGATEAFF.

V is TRBV4-1 and J is TRBJ2-3, with 8 nucleotides matching TRBD2. CDR3 length equals 15 residues. Trimming took 4 bases from V and 2 from J; bases not matched to a gene: 5. Germline loops: CDR1 MGHRA, CDR2 YSYEKL. CDR3 bases: TGCGCCAGCAGCCTAGCGGGGACAAACACAGATACGCAGTATTTT. Translating it yields CASSLAGTNTDTQYF.

The J gene is TRBJ2-1, the V gene TRBV3-1 (or the pseudogene TRBV3-2); weak D call: TRBD2 (5 bases). Per germline, CDR1 LGHDT and CDR2 YNNKEL (reference sequence). V was trimmed by 4 bases and J by 4 bases, leaving 8 bases between them. The CDR3 runs to 13 residues. The CDR3 nucleotides are TGTGCCAGCAGCCTCGAGCGGTACAATGAGCAGTTCTTC. This encodes CASSLERYNEQFF.

The chain links TRBV9 to TRBJ2-3, with 11 bases lining up with TRBD2. V was pared by 0 bases and J by 1 base, with 1 base of the junction left unmatched. The germline V gene has CDR1 SGDLS and CDR2 YYNGEE. CDR3 length equals 16 residues. CDR3 residues: CASSVASGRRTDTQYF. The CDR3 DNA reads TGTGCCAGCAGCGTAGCTAGCGGGAGGCGCACAGATACGCAGTATTTT.

The V gene is TRBV9, the J gene TRBJ1-6; TRBD1 matches at 8 bases. CDR3 length: 16 residues. Germline CDR1 SGDLS, CDR2 YYNGEE. The junction had 12 bases not matched to a gene; V was cut back by 4 bases and J by 9 bases. The DNA of the CDR3 is TGTGCCAGCAGCCCCCGCCCCATCGACAGGGGTTCACCCCTCCACTTT. Residues: CASSPRPIDRGSPLHF. The variable domain in full, completed from reference TRBV9 and TRBJ1-6, reads DSGVTQTPKHLITATGQRVTLRCSPRSGDLSVYWYQQSLDQGLQFLIQYYNGEERAKGNILERFSAQQFPDLHSELNLSSLELGDSALYFCASSPRPIDRGSPLHFGNGTRLTVT.

This chain joins TRBV19 and TRBJ1-1, with 7 bases fitting TRBD1. After removal of 4 bases from V and 1 base from J, the junction contained 6 bases not matched to a gene. Germline CDR1 reads LNHDA; CDR2 reads SQIVND (reference sequence). This CDR3 comprises 15 residues. CDR3 coding DNA: TGTGCCAGTAGTACCCGACAGGGACCGAACACTGAAGCTTTCTTT. Protein: CASSTRQGPNTEAFF.

The gene calls are TRBV10-3 and TRBJ2-1; 8 bases agree with TRBD2. Germline-derived CDR1 and CDR2 are ENHRY and SYGVKD. This CDR3 is 15 amino acids long. V lost 1 base, J lost 5 bases, and 4 bases stayed unmatched. CDR3 coding DNA: TGTGCCATCAGTGAGTTAGCGGGGATTCACAATGAGCAGTTCTTC. Encoded protein: CAISELAGIHNEQFF.

The chain links TRBV19 to TRBJ1-2; D is possibly TRBD1 (5 bases). CDR1 is LNHDA and CDR2 is SQIVND in the germline V gene (reference sequence). The V and J ends lost 7 bases and 3 bases respectively, with 15 bases between them. CDR3 size: 14 residues. The CDR3 spells CASTGGRDDYGYTF. CDR3 DNA sequence: TGTGCCAGTACGGGGGGAAGAGACGACTATGGCTACACCTTC.

This clone appeared once. The V gene is TRBV18, the J gene TRBJ2-1; D gene unclear. Trimming removed 3 bases from V and 10 bases from J, with 19 bases in between. Germline V gene lookup returns CDR1 KGHSH and CDR2 LQKENI. The CDR3 is 15 amino acids. CDR3 DNA sequence: TGTGCCAGCTCACCCGAGATGCAGGCGAATCCGGAGCAGTTCTTC. This sequence encodes CASSPEMQANPEQFF.

The rearrangement joins TRBV19 to TRBJ2-7; D might be TRBD1 (5 bases). CDR1 and CDR2 (germline): LNHDA, SQIVND (reference sequence). The CDR3 sequence is 15 residues long. The ends were cut back, 3 bases at V and 7 bases at J, with 19 bases in the middle. CDR3 in DNA: TGTGCCAGTAGTATCCTCCCCTTAACAGGATCTGAGCAGTACTTC. Translated: CASSILPLTGSEQYF.

The rearrangement uses TRBV29-1 and TRBJ2-1; 8 bases are a match to TRBD2. Germline CDR1 and CDR2: SQVTM and ANQGSEA. Trimming took 6 bases from V and 4 from J; bases not matched to a gene: 2. The CDR3 consists of 12 residues. CDR3 coding DNA: TGCAGCGTGGAGCGGGAGTACAATGAGCAGTTCTTC. Translation gives CSVEREYNEQFF.

This chain uses TRBV2 with TRBJ1-4; D gene ambiguous. V lost 7 bases to trimming and J lost 5 bases, with 5 bases between them. The CDR3 runs 11 residues. Per the germline V gene, CDR1 is SNHLY and CDR2 is FYNNEI. DNA for the CDR3: TGTGCCAGCACCCAGAATGAAAAACTGTTTTTT. This gives the protein CASTQNEKLFF.